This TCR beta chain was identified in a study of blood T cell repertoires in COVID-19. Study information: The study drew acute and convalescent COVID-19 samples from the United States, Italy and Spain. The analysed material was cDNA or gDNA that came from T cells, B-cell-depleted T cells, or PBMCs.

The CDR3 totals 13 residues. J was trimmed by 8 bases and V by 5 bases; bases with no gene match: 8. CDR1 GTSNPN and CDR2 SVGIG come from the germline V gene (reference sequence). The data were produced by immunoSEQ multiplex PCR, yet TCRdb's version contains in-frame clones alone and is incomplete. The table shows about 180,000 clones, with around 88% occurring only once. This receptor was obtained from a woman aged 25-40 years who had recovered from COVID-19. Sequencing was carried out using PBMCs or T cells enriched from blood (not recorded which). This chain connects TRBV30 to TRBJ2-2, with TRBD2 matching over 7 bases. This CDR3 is CAWDRGREGELFF. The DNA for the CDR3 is TGTGCCTGGGACAGAGGGCGGGAGGGGGAGCTGTTTTTT.